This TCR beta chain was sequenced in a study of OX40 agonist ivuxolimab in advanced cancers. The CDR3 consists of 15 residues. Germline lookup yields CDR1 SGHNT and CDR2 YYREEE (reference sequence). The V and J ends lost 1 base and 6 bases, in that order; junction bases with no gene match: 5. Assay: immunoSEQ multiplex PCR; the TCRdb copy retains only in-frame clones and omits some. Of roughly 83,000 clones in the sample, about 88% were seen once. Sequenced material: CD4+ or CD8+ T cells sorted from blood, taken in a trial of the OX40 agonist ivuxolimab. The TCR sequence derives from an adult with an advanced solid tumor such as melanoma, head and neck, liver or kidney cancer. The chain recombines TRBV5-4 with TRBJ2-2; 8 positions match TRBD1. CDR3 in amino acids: CASSLMDRDAGELFF. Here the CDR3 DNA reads TGTGCCAGCAGCTTGATGGACAGGGACGCCGGGGAGCTGTTTTTT.